A single sample gave rise to the 11 T cell receptor beta chains below, sequenced in a study of blood T cells in healthy people across ages. For the second PCR, which ran for roughly 7 to 11 cycles, a sample-barcoded 5' primer and a J-beta primer mix were used. Each CDR3 protein gets one entry after TCRdb re-called the 5' RACE reads with MiXCR. The table has some 1.4 million distinct CDR3 sequences, roughly 40% seen once; the top ten hold approximately 7.9%. Sequenced sample: blood. The receptor set was obtained from a woman aged 18-29 years in good health.

The chain couples TRBV6-5 to TRBJ2-2; 10 bases line up with TRBD2. CDR1 and CDR2 (germline): MNHEY, SVGAGI. Trimming cost V 2 bases and J 7 bases; bases outside gene matches: 10. The CDR3 is made up of 17 amino acids. The CDR3: CASSYTASGGAGGELFF. CDR3 nucleotide sequence: TGTGCCAGCAGTTACACGGCTAGCGGGGGTGCGGGCGGGGAGCTGTTTTTT.

The chain has TRBV6-5 and TRBJ2-3; D may be TRBD1 (6 bases). Trimming cost V 6 bases and J 0 bases, with 10 bases left between them. This CDR3 is built from 14 residues. The germline CDR1 and CDR2 sequences are MNHEY and SVGAGI. CDR3 sequence reads: CASRKDSSTDTQYF. The CDR3 nucleotides are TGTGCCAGCAGAAAGGACAGCAGCACAGATACGCAGTATTTT.

V gene TRBV6-6 combines with J gene TRBJ2-5; TRBD2 matches at 14 bases. V was pared by 7 bases and J by 1 base, with 5 bases of the junction left unmatched. This CDR3 spans 16 amino acids. Germline lookup yields CDR1 MNHNY and CDR2 SVGAGI (reference sequence). DNA for the CDR3: TGTGCCAGCACCCGAGGGACTAGCGGGGGCCAAGAGACCCAGTACTTC. Its protein is CASTRGTSGGQETQYF.

This chain links TRBV7-2 with TRBJ2-1; no clear D gene. CDR1 SGHTA and CDR2 FQGNSA come from the germline V gene. This CDR3 has 13 residues. Trimming cost V 4 bases and J 10 bases, with 14 bases left between them. CDR3 sequence reads: CASSYSYGWEQFF. The CDR3, as DNA: TGTGCCAGCAGCTACAGTTACGGATGGGAGCAGTTCTTC.

The chain combines TRBV5-1 with TRBJ2-5; D is possibly TRBD1 (5 bases). CDR3 length: 14 amino acids. V dropped 1 base and J dropped 1 base, with 8 bases sitting between them. From germline, CDR1 is SGHRS and CDR2 YFSETQ. For the CDR3, the DNA is TGCGCCAGCAGCTTGCCCCAGGGCCAAGAGACCCAGTACTTC. The encoded protein is CASSLPQGQETQYF.

This rearrangement joins TRBV20-1 to TRBJ2-3, with 9 bases identical to TRBD1. Per the germline V gene, CDR1 is DFQATT and CDR2 is SNEGSKA (reference sequence). V shed 6 bases and J 3 bases; nucleotides not matched to a gene: 10. This CDR3 region has 15 residues. The CDR3 sequence is CSASTRDRATDTQYF. DNA for the CDR3: TGCAGTGCCTCTACCCGGGACAGGGCTACAGATACGCAGTATTTT.

This clonotype was seen more than once but under ten times. The chain links TRBV12-3 or TRBV12-4 to TRBJ1-1, with D perhaps TRBD1 (5 bases). CDR3 size: 15 residues. Trimming stripped 6 bases from V and 0 bases from J, with 14 bases between. The CDR3 loop reads CASSWMTEMNTEAFF. As DNA, the CDR3 is TGTGCCAGCAGCTGGATGACAGAGATGAACACTGAAGCTTTCTTT.

This clonotype occurred a few times. This rearrangement joins TRBV12-3 or TRBV12-4 to TRBJ2-5; D remains unclear. V gave up 6 bases and J gave up 5 bases, with 13 bases separating them. The CDR3 covers 13 residues. The CDR3 here is CASRTPQEETQYF. The CDR3 DNA follows: TGTGCCAGCAGGACTCCCCAGGAGGAGACCCAGTACTTC.

The table lists this clonotype with a count of one. The CDR3 DNA follows: TGTGCCAGCAGCAGAGCGGGGGGGAGAATGGATACGCAGTATTTT. Residues: CASSRAGGRMDTQYF. The chain is built from TRBV12-3 or TRBV12-4 and TRBJ2-3; 10 bases fit TRBD2. V gave up 6 bases and J gave up 6 bases; unmatched junction bases: 9. This CDR3 comprises 15 residues.

The chain employs TRBV28 and TRBJ2-3; no definite D call. Germline V CDR1 and CDR2: MDHEN, SYDVKM. CDR3 length: 13 amino acids. The germline V and J ends were trimmed by 2 bases and 10 bases, with 13 bases remaining between them. This CDR3 reads CASSLRNRPPQYF. Here the CDR3 DNA reads TGTGCCAGCAGTTTAAGGAACCGCCCTCCGCAGTATTTT.

This sequence joins TRBV10-3 and TRBJ2-5, with 10 positions matching TRBD2. The J call may be mistaken, given a closer DNA end match to TRBJ2-7. CDR1 is ENHRY, CDR2 SYGVKD, per germline. The CDR3 spans 16 residues. CDR3 region: CAISEALAGDTYEQYF. For the CDR3, the DNA is TGTGCCATCAGTGAGGCCCTAGCGGGAGACACATACGAGCAGTACTTC.